This TCR beta chain appears in the sequencing data of a study of blood T cell repertoires in COVID-19 (TCRdb year 2020). Background on the whole study: Samples covering the acute and convalescent phases of COVID-19 were provided by collaborators in the United States, Italy and Spain. The material from the prospective study consisted of cDNA or gDNA derived from T cells, B-cell-depleted T cells, or PBMCs. Subjects who had been exposed to COVID-19, were actively infected with it, or had recovered from it provided the deeply sampled blood TCRbeta repertoires that made up the dataset. A de-identified subject ID, COVID-19 status, age in years and sex were almost always included in the sample metadata. Where available, HLA class I and class II types were taken from metadata supplied by the sample provider and were not determined by assay-based typing. Samples came from the ongoing ImmuneRACE study (first 160 participants) plus 1,254 subjects from 6 global collaborators. The repertoires were released in a freely available public database intended as a resource for research on the immune response to SARS-CoV-2.

Measured from the cysteine to the phenylalanine, the CDR3 is 18 residues long. CDR3 DNA only is kept here, 54 bases in frame from base 1. For this chain, trimming is 7 bases at the V end and 3 bases at the J end, and the number of junction bases without a gene match is 16. The germline V gene specifies SGHAT as CDR1 and FQNNGV as CDR2. TCRbeta CDR3 regions were amplified from genomic DNA using the immunoSEQ Assay, a bias-controlled multiplex PCR. The original methods were these. Within the assay, amplification of reference gene primers was used to estimate how many nucleated cells each sample contained. To quantify the absolute abundance of each unique TCRbeta CDR3 rearrangement, sequence reads were collapsed and filtered. For each sample, productive Simpson clonality was calculated as the square root of Simpson's diversity index across productive rearrangements. The clones in this table, taken by TCRdb from immuneACCESS, are in-frame only. Not every clone is retained; where verified, under half of the shortfall comes from an unresolved V gene, and the cause of the rest is unknown. The DNA was the basis for D and trimming; V, J and clone size are from that table. The sample table lists about 210,000 clones, about 91% of them with a count of one. About 4.8% of the sample belongs to the ten largest clones.

Collaborating institutions collected whole blood in K2EDTA tubes following their own protocols. For TCRbeta analysis, collaborators shipped samples in one of three forms: frozen whole blood, isolated PBMCs, or DNA extracted from either of those sample types. Overall study outcomes, separate from this receptor: Clinical and demographic metadata were provided uncurated, with the amount varying by source and participant.

Concerning this clone: Its cognate antigen has yet to be identified. No quality values exist for individual bases; no much larger clone is one base distant.

This TCR was sampled from a middle-aged woman with acute or convalescent COVID-19. The rearrangement joined TRBV11-2 to TRBJ2-5; 11 central nucleotides agree with TRBD1. Material for sequencing was peripheral blood. The CDR3 sequence is CASTKERVGTGGKETQYF. The base sequence is TGTGCCAGCACCAAGGAACGTGTCGGGACAGGGGGGAAAGAGACCCAGTACTTC. Here the CDR3 is joined to the reference TRBV11-2 and TRBJ2-5 genes, and the full variable domain is: EAGVAQSPRYKIIEKRQSVAFWCNPISGHATLYWYQQILGQGPKLLIQFQNNGVVDDSQLPKDRFSAERLKGVDSTLKIQPAKLEDSAVYLCASTKERVGTGGKETQYFGPGTRLLVL.